Presented here are 8 T cell receptor beta chains from one specimen sequenced in a study of T cell clonotyping in hematopoietic cell transplantation. Sequencing used immunoSEQ multiplex PCR; TCRdb keeps in-frame clones, though not all of them. The sample has 25,000 to 30,000 clones; roughly 84% are singletons. Noted time point: recipient sample about 28 days before transplant, after cytoreduction. The sequencing here drew on peripheral blood mononuclear cells, taken before stem cell transplant. The receptors originated from a man aged 35-49 years with acute myeloid leukemia. Some clones in this sample may be carry-over from other donors' samples.

J is TRBJ1-2 and V is TRBV5-6, with D uncertain. This CDR3 has 15 amino acids. Germline V gene lookup returns CDR1 SGHDT and CDR2 YYEEEE. Trimming cost V 0 bases and J 8 bases, with 17 bases left between them. CDR3 sequence: CASSLAALTFRGYTF. The CDR3 bases are TGTGCCAGCAGCTTGGCCGCTCTTACTTTCCGGGGCTACACCTTC.

This clone was picked up a small number of times. CDR3: CASSYLGDTSNQPQHF. In DNA form, the CDR3 reads TGTGCCAGCAGTTACTTAGGGGACACTAGCAATCAGCCCCAGCATTTT. This rearrangement joins TRBV6-6 to TRBJ1-5; D is perhaps TRBD1 (6 bases). The germline V and J ends were trimmed by 1 base and 0 bases, with 10 bases remaining between them. The V gene's germline CDR1 is MNHNY and CDR2 SVGAGI (reference sequence). The CDR3 loop spans 16 amino acids.

About this clone itself: At one end, the junction sequence differs from germline, possibly due to a read error. The gene calls are TRBV7-7 and TRBJ2-1; D is unclear. Germline assignment: CDR1 SSHAT and CDR2 FNYEAQ (reference sequence). The CDR3 extends over 13 amino acids. The CDR3 DNA follows: TGTGCTAGCAGCCAGGACCGGGACAATGAGCAGTTCTTC. It yields the protein CASSQDRDNEQFF. The entire variable domain, with the rest obtained from reference TRBV7-7 and TRBJ2-1, is as follows: GAGVSQSPRYKVTKRGQDVTLRCDPISSHATLYWYQQALGQGPEFLTYFNYEAQPDKSGLPSDRFSAERPEGSISTLTIQRTEQRDSAMYRCASSQDRDNEQFFGPGTRLTVL.

V is TRBV21-1 and J is TRBJ1-1. TRBV21-1 is an annotated pseudogene. This CDR3 is 14 amino acids long. CDR3 coding DNA: TGTGCCAGCAGCCTAAAAGCGGGGAACCCTGAAGCTTTCTTT. It is translated as CASSLKAGNPEAFF.

Written as DNA, the CDR3 is TGCAGCGTTGTCCCCCCAGATTACACTGAAGCTTTCTTT. It encodes CSVVPPDYTEAFF. The V and J genes are TRBV29-1 and TRBJ1-1; D gene ambiguous. V dropped 4 bases and J dropped 3 bases, with 12 bases sitting between them. Germline values: CDR1 SQVTM, CDR2 ANQGSEA. The CDR3 spans 13 residues.

CDR3 in amino acids: CASSLGSTGTLHGYTF. CDR3 DNA: TGTGCCAGCAGTTTAGGCTCTACAGGGACTTTACACGGCTACACCTTC. The V gene is TRBV28, the J gene TRBJ1-2; TRBD1 is a possible D gene (6 bases). CDR3 length equals 16 residues. Germline V gene sequence: CDR1 MDHEN, CDR2 SYDVKM. Trimming pared 2 bases from V and 8 bases from J, leaving 21 bases between.

This clone has only a few counts. This chain uses TRBV7-2 with TRBJ2-7; no definite D call. CDR3 length equals 12 residues. The germline gives CDR1 SGHTA, CDR2 FQGNSA. Trimming shortened V by 3 bases and J by 6 bases, and 9 bases separated the two germline ends. CDR3 in amino acids: CASSFRLGEQYF. CDR3 in DNA: TGTGCCAGCAGCTTCCGCCTCGGCGAGCAGTACTTC.

The chain carries TRBV9 and TRBJ2-1, with D perhaps TRBD1 or TRBD2 (6 bases each). This CDR3 has 14 amino acids. Looked up from germline, CDR1 is SGDLS and CDR2 is YYNGEE. Trimming took off 7 bases at V and 2 bases at J, with 13 bases between the two ends. CDR3 amino acids: CASGGLSAYNEQFF. In DNA form, the CDR3 reads TGTGCCAGCGGGGGGCTAAGCGCCTACAATGAGCAGTTCTTC. Complete variable domain (other parts from reference TRBV9 and TRBJ2-1): DSGVTQTPKHLITATGQRVTLRCSPRSGDLSVYWYQQSLDQGLQFLIQYYNGEERAKGNILERFSAQQFPDLHSELNLSSLELGDSALYFCASGGLSAYNEQFFGPGTRLTVL.